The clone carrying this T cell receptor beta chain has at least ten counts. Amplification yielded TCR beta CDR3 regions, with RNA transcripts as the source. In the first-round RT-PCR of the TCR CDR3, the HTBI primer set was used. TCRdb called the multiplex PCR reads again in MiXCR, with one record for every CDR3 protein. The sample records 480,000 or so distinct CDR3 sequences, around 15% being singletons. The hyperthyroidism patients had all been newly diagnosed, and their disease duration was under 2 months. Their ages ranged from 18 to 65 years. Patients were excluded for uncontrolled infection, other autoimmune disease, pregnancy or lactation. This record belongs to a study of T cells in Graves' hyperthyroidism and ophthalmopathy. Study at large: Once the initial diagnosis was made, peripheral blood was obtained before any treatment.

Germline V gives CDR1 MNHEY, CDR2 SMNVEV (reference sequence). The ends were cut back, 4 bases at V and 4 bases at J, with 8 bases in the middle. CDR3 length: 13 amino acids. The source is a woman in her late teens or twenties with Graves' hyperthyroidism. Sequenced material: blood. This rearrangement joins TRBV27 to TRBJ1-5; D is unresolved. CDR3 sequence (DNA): TGTGCCAGCAGTTCAACGGAGAATCAGCCCCAGCATTTT. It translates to CASSSTENQPQHF.